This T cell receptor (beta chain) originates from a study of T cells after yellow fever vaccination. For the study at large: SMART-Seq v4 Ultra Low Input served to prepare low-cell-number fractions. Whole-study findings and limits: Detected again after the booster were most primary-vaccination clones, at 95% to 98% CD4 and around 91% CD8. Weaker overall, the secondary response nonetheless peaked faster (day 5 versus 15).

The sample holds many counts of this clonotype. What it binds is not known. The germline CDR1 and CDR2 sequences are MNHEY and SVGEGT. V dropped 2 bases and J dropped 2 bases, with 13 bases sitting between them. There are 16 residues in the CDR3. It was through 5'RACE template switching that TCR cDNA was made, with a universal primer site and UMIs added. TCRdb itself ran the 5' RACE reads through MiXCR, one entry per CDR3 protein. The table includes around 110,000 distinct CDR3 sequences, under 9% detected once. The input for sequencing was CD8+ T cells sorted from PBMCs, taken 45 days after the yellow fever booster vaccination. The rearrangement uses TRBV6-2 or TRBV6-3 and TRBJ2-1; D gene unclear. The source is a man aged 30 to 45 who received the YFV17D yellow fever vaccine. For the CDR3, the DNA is TGTGCCAGCAGTTACGAGCAGCCGAAGCCCTACAATGAGCAGTTCTTC. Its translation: CASSYEQPKPYNEQFF.